The present TCR beta chain was sequenced within a study of shared clonotypes between healthy human individuals. There are 18 residues in the CDR3. The ends were cut back, 4 bases at V and 1 base at J, with 20 bases in the middle. CDR1 is LNHDA, CDR2 SQIVND, per germline (reference sequence). HIV-negative, healthy adults without recent acute infections or vaccinations were the donors. Naive CD45RA+ and memory CD45RA-negative subsets were split from CD4+ cells. Sequencing was performed with immunoSEQ multiplex PCR; in TCRdb, only in-frame clones are kept and a portion is missing. This table has some 2.4 million clones, roughly 93% appearing once.

The sequencing sample was made of naive CD4+ T cells from PBMCs. Subset reported: CD45RA+ positively selected. The V and J genes are TRBV19 and TRBJ2-1; a weak D match, TRBD1 (7 bases). The source of this sequence is a man between 18 and 29 years old in good health. Some clones in this sample may be carry-over from other donors' samples. As DNA, the CDR3 is TGTGCCAGTAGTACCCGGGAGTTGGCAGGGGGATCCTACAATGAGCAGTTCTTC. It translates to CASSTRELAGGSYNEQFF.